These 20 T cell receptor beta chains were sequenced from one sample in a study of blood T cell repertoires in COVID-19. Clones were read by immunoSEQ multiplex PCR, and TCRdb kept only the in-frame ones, dropping some. This sample has 310,000 or so clones, with about nine tenths found just once. Sequenced sample: peripheral blood. These receptors were collected from a woman in her forties or fifties who had recovered from COVID-19.

This chain connects TRBV27 to TRBJ1-3; maybe TRBD1 (5 bases). The germline V gene has CDR1 MNHEY and CDR2 SMNVEV (reference sequence). Between the trimmed V and J ends, which lost 6 bases and 2 bases, there was a span of 11 bases. This CDR3 region has 14 residues. CDR3 sequence (DNA): TGTGCCAGCAGACGGGACTCCGCTGGAAACACCATATATTTT. Translating it yields CASRRDSAGNTIYF.

V and J are TRBV5-1 and TRBJ2-1; 15 positions match TRBD2. CDR3 length: 18 residues. V trimming: 3 bases; J trimming: 2 bases; junction bases outside the gene matches: 6. Germline CDR1 SGHRS, CDR2 YFSETQ. CDR3 nucleotide sequence: TGCGCCAGCAGCTCTGGACTAGCGGGGGGGCGAACCTACAATGAGCAGTTCTTC. Translation: CASSSGLAGGRTYNEQFF.

The chain combines TRBV6-1 with TRBJ2-7; 7 nucleotides align to TRBD1. Germline assignment: CDR1 MNHNS and CDR2 SASEGT. The CDR3 runs to 17 residues. J gave up 2 bases and V 6 bases, and 16 bases lay outside the gene matches. The CDR3 bases are TGTGCCAGCAGAGAACTACAGGGGACACGTACTACCTACGAGCAGTACTTC. Translating gives CASRELQGTRTTYEQYF.

This chain uses TRBV27 with TRBJ1-2; D might be TRBD1 (5 bases). The germline CDR1 and CDR2 sequences are MNHEY and SMNVEV (reference sequence). The CDR3 has 17 amino acids. Between the trimmed V and J ends, which lost 4 bases and 4 bases, there was a span of 22 bases. DNA for the CDR3: TGTGCCAGCAGTTCCCTAATAATAGGGCCAGGGTCCTATGGCTACACCTTC. Translation: CASSSLIIGPGSYGYTF.

Concerning this clone itself: Other DNA sequences in the sample encode the same CDR3. The genes are TRBV27 and TRBJ2-1; 10 bases are shared with TRBD2. J was trimmed by 0 bases and V by 1 base; bases with no gene match: 0. Germline V gene lookup returns CDR1 MNHEY and CDR2 SMNVEV (reference sequence). CDR3 length equals 16 residues. CDR3 in DNA: TGTGCCAGCAGTTTATTAGCGGGAGGCTCCTACAATGAGCAGTTCTTC. Translating it yields CASSLLAGGSYNEQFF.

The chain couples TRBV6-5 to TRBJ1-4; 9 positions agree with TRBD1. CDR1 MNHEY and CDR2 SVGAGI come from the germline V gene. The CDR3 sequence is 15 residues long. Trimming at V came to 5 bases and at J to 6 bases, leaving 7 bases not matched to a gene. CDR3 sequence (DNA): TGTGCCAGCAGTAGGATACAGGGGGCAGATGAAAAACTGTTTTTT. Encoded protein: CASSRIQGADEKLFF.

The CDR3 DNA follows: TGTGCCAGCAGCCTACAGGGGGCGTCCTACGAGCAGTACTTC. Translation gives CASSLQGASYEQYF. The chain joins TRBV2 to TRBJ2-7, with 9 bases lining up with TRBD1. Per the germline V gene, CDR1 is SNHLY and CDR2 is FYNNEI. V shed 6 bases, J shed 1 base, and the junction held 4 bases outside the gene matches. The CDR3 has 14 residues.

The chain joins TRBV19 to TRBJ1-5, with 10 bases that match TRBD1. Unmatched junction bases numbered 6, after V lost 6 bases and J lost 7 bases. Germline V gene lookup returns CDR1 LNHDA and CDR2 SQIVND (reference sequence). The CDR3 consists of 14 residues. The CDR3 nucleotides are TGTGCCAGTAGCACCGGGACAGGGGAACAGCCCCAGCATTTT. Amino acid sequence: CASSTGTGEQPQHF.

The count of this clone is one. This chain connects TRBV29-1 to TRBJ1-1; 8 nucleotides align to TRBD1. The CDR3 extends over 13 amino acids. The junction had 5 bases not matched to a gene; V was cut back by 7 bases and J by 1 base. CDR1 and CDR2 from the germline V gene are SQVTM and ANQGSEA. CDR3: CSARQGRNTEAFF. As DNA, the CDR3 is TGCAGCGCTAGACAGGGGAGGAACACTGAAGCTTTCTTT.

This chain joins TRBV9 and TRBJ1-2, with 10 bases fitting TRBD1. This CDR3 contains 17 residues. With 2 bases clipped from V and 0 bases from J, the junction kept 7 bases outside the gene matches. Per the germline V gene, CDR1 is SGDLS and CDR2 is YYNGEE. CDR3 sequence: CASSVGQGIPPNYGYTF. Written as DNA, the CDR3 is TGTGCCAGCAGCGTGGGACAGGGGATACCTCCTAACTATGGCTACACCTTC.

This rearrangement joins TRBV29-1 to TRBJ2-1, with 8 nucleotides matching TRBD1. Trimming cost V 7 bases and J 2 bases; bases outside gene matches: 7. CDR3 length: 14 amino acids. In germline, CDR1 is SQVTM, CDR2 ANQGSEA. As DNA, the CDR3 is TGCAGCGCTAGGACAGGGAGACCCTACAATGAGCAGTTCTTC. Translated, it gives CSARTGRPYNEQFF.

The chain couples TRBV5-1 to TRBJ1-4; no definite D call. This CDR3 is 14 amino acids long. Germline CDR1 is SGHRS and CDR2 is YFSETQ. V was pared by 0 bases and J by 8 bases, with 11 bases between. CDR3 loop: CASSLDPRREKLFF. The CDR3 DNA reads TGCGCCAGCAGCTTGGATCCCAGGAGGGAAAAACTGTTTTTT.

The rearrangement links TRBV5-1 to TRBJ2-6, with D possibly matching TRBD1 (5 bases). CDR3 length: 15 amino acids. The germline gives CDR1 SGHRS, CDR2 YFSETQ. The V end was cut by 3 bases, the J end by 0 bases, with 7 bases between. The CDR3 DNA reads TGCGCCAGCAGCTGGGGCAGCTCTGGGGCCAACGTCCTGACTTTC. Translation: CASSWGSSGANVLTF. The whole variable domain, filled in from reference TRBV5-1 and TRBJ2-6, reads KAGVTQTPRYLIKTRGQQVTLSCSPISGHRSVSWYQQTPGQGLQFLFEYFSETQRNKGNFPGRFSGRQFSNSRSEMNVSTLELGDSALYLCASSWGSSGANVLTFGAGSRLTVL.

The gene calls are TRBV5-1 and TRBJ2-4, with TRBD1 identical over 10 bases. The CDR3 is made up of 19 amino acids. The J segment lost 0 bases and the V segment lost 5 bases, leaving 14 bases of the junction unmatched. From germline, CDR1 is SGHRS and CDR2 YFSETQ. As DNA, the CDR3 is TGCGCCAGCAGATCCGGACAGGGGGTCGTACCCCTAGCCAAAAACATTCAGTACTTC. Its protein is CASRSGQGVVPLAKNIQYF.

V usage is TRBV28 and J usage is TRBJ2-1; D is perhaps TRBD1 (5 bases). CDR1 MDHEN and CDR2 SYDVKM come from the germline V gene. V was shortened by 6 bases and J by 9 bases, with 9 bases between the two germline ends. The CDR3 is 11 amino acids. The CDR3 DNA is TGTGCCAGCAGGGGGCCGGGTGAGCAGTTCTTC. Its protein product is CASRGPGEQFF.

The chain employs TRBV7-9 and TRBJ2-2; 10 bases line up with TRBD2. There are 15 residues in the CDR3. V lost 4 bases and J lost 8; bases outside the gene matches: 7. Germline V lookup: CDR1 SEHNR, CDR2 FQNEAQ (reference sequence). The CDR3 DNA is TGTGCCAGCAGCTACACTAGCGGGGTATCGGGGGAGCTGTTTTTT. Protein: CASSYTSGVSGELFF. The full variable domain, with the rest looked up from reference TRBV7-9 and TRBJ2-2, is DTGVSQNPRHKITKRGQNVTFRCDPISEHNRLYWYRQTLGQGPEFLTYFQNEAQLEKSRLLSDRFSAERPKGSFSTLEIQRTEQGDSAMYLCASSYTSGVSGELFFGEGSRLTVL.

The chain joins TRBV15 to TRBJ2-4, with D possibly matching TRBD1 (6 bases). The V and J ends lost 2 bases and 2 bases respectively, with 25 bases between them. The CDR3 is made up of 20 amino acids. Germline V gives CDR1 LNHNV, CDR2 YYDKDF (reference sequence). CDR3 bases: TGTGCCACCAGCAGAAGGAACGGGCAGGGGAGCCTTGGAACCAAAAACATTCAGTACTTC. Its protein is CATSRRNGQGSLGTKNIQYF.

The CDR3 sequence: CASSGRNRQGWGDYEQYF. The DNA for the CDR3 is TGTGCCAGCAGTGGGCGAAATCGACAGGGTTGGGGAGACTACGAGCAGTACTTC. The chain employs TRBV28 and TRBJ2-7, with 7 bases lining up with TRBD1. The J segment lost 3 bases and the V segment lost 5 bases, leaving 19 bases of the junction unmatched. Germline V gene data show CDR1 as MDHEN and CDR2 as SYDVKM. The CDR3 loop spans 18 amino acids.

This clone was counted once. V gene TRBV5-4 combines with J gene TRBJ1-6; a possible D gene is TRBD1 (5 bases). The length of the CDR3 is 15 residues. Trimming pared 4 bases from V and 1 base from J, leaving 9 bases between. Germline CDR1 reads SGHNT; CDR2 reads YYREEE (reference sequence). DNA of the CDR3: TGTGCCAGCAGCGGCGGGGGGTCCTATAATTCACCCCTCCACTTT. It specifies CASSGGGSYNSPLHF.

V usage is TRBV28 and J usage is TRBJ2-7; 8 bases align to TRBD1. J was trimmed by 5 bases and V by 4 bases; bases with no gene match: 7. Germline V gives CDR1 MDHEN, CDR2 SYDVKM. CDR3 size: 14 residues. The CDR3 DNA reads as TGTGCCAGCAGTTCGCCGGACAGGGTCGACGAGCAGTACTTC. Residues: CASSSPDRVDEQYF.